Below are 3 T cell receptor beta chains sequenced from a single sample in a study of regulatory T cells in long-lasting Graves disease. Time point defined: newly diagnosed GD, antithyroid drugs for less than 3 months. From PBMCs, RNA was extracted and then used to make the TCR library. The authors built TCR beta libraries using iRepertoire HTBI primers and Arm-PCR of CDR3 regions. TCRdb analysed the multiplex PCR reads with MiXCR anew, one entry per CDR3 protein. Of under 300,000 distinct CDR3 sequences in the sample, approximately 16% were seen once. Specimen: peripheral blood mononuclear cells (PBMCs), collected at new diagnosis, from a patient treated with antithyroid drugs. These receptors originate from a female donor with Graves disease.

The J gene is TRBJ2-1, the V gene TRBV5-1, with D perhaps assigned TRBD1 or TRBD2 (6 bases each). V was shortened by 6 bases and J by 6 bases, with 16 bases between the two germline ends. The CDR3 loop spans 14 amino acids. Germline V gives CDR1 SGHRS, CDR2 YFSETQ. The CDR3 sequence is CASTPTQGGNEQFF. CDR3 nucleotides: TGCGCCAGCACCCCAACACAGGGAGGCAATGAGCAGTTCTTC.

This clonotype appeared a few times. This rearrangement joins TRBV3-1 to TRBJ1-3, with 7 positions matching TRBD1. V lost 1 base, J lost 0 bases, and 3 bases stayed unmatched. The germline CDR1 and CDR2 sequences are LGHDT and YNNKEL (reference sequence). The CDR3 loop spans 16 amino acids. The CDR3 DNA reads as TGTGCCAGCAGCCAAGGGGGGACAGACTCTGGAAACACCATATATTTT. Translated: CASSQGGTDSGNTIYF.

There are many counts of this clonotype. This chain links TRBV30 with TRBJ2-7; 14 positions agree with TRBD2. The length of the CDR3 is 14 residues. Trimming removed 5 bases from V and 4 bases from J; junction bases left unmatched: 4. Germline V lookup: CDR1 GTSNPN, CDR2 SVGIG (reference sequence). The CDR3 here is CAWDGTSGSYEQYF. DNA of the CDR3: TGTGCCTGGGACGGGACTAGCGGGAGTTACGAGCAGTACTTC.